The clone carrying this T cell receptor beta chain was observed a few times. Its specificity is not known. This sample was included in a study of PD-1 blockade in classical Hodgkin lymphoma. As for the study in general: Administration of nivolumab to patients was at 3 mg/kg intravenously every 2 weeks. Study outcomes and limitations: There was a significant rise in CD4+ TCR diversity by C4D1, with no such rise for CD8+. Patients with an early start, nivolumab under 1 year after ASCT, were excluded.

Brentuximab vedotin exposure varied among the patients, all of whom had relapsed after autologous stem cell transplantation. The CDR3 runs to 13 residues. V gave up 6 bases and J gave up 6 bases; unmatched junction bases: 3. Germline V CDR1 and CDR2: MDHEN, SYDVKM. Profiling relied on immunoSEQ multiplex PCR, and the TCRdb table lists in-frame clones only, not all of them. The sample includes around 25,000 clones, roughly 82% of them seen just once. The sequences come from peripheral blood mononuclear cells (PBMCs), collected before the second cycle of nivolumab. This chain connects TRBV28 to TRBJ1-5; 9 nucleotides match TRBD1. This TCR came from a human donor with classical Hodgkin lymphoma. CDR3 sequence reads: CASRETGGQPQHF. The CDR3 nucleotides are TGTGCCAGCAGAGAGACAGGGGGTCAGCCCCAGCATTTT.